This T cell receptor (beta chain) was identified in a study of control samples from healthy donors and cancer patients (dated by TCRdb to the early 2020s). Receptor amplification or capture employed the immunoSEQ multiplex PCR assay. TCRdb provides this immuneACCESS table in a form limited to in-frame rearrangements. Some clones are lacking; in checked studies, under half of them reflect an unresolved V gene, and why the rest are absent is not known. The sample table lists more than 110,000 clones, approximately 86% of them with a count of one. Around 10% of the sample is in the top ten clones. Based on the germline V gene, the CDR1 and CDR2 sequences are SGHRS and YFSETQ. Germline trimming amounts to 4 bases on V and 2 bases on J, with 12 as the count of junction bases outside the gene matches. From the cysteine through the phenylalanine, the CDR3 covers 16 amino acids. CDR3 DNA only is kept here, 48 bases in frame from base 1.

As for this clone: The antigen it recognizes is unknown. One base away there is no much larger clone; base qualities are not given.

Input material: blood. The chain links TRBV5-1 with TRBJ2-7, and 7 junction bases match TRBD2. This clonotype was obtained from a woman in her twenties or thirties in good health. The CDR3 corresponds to CASSAASGTQAYEQYF. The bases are TGCGCCAGCAGCGCGGCGAGCGGGACTCAAGCCTACGAGCAGTACTTC.